Listed below are T cell receptor beta chains from one sample, sequenced in a study of blood T cell repertoires in COVID-19. Clones were read by immunoSEQ multiplex PCR, and TCRdb kept only the in-frame ones, dropping some. The sample lists some 200,000 clones; approximately 83% were seen once. The sample consisted of PBMCs or T cells enriched from blood (not recorded which). Source of these receptors: a man aged 35 to 55 who had recovered from COVID-19. Both conserved end residues are part of each CDR3. D genes are given only for firm matches. The size entry is marked missing in some rows and otherwise reads once, few, many or a size class.

J gene | clone size | D gene | V gene | CDR3 protein | CDR3 DNA
TRBJ1-1 | - | - | TRBV7-9 | CASSPSWNTEAFF | TGTGCCAGCAGCCCCTCGTGGAACACTGAAGCTTTCTTT
TRBJ1-6 | few | - | TRBV18 | CASSPTGGTPLHF | TGTGCCAGCTCACCAACCGGGGGTACACCCCTCCACTTT
TRBJ2-1 | - | TRBD2 | TRBV28 | CATSRGGVYNEQFF | TGTGCCACCTCTCGGGGGGGAGTCTACAATGAGCAGTTCTTC
TRBJ2-1 | - | TRBD2 | TRBV7-9 | CASSPLGSSGGYNEQFF | TGTGCCAGCAGCCCTCTTGGGTCTAGCGGGGGATACAATGAGCAGTTCTTC
TRBJ1-1 | - | - | TRBV3-1/TRBV3-2 | CASSLLGAAEAFF | TGTGCCAGCAGCCTCCTTGGGGCGGCTGAAGCTTTCTTT
TRBJ1-5 | - | - | TRBV7-2 | CASSLIRGQGNQPQHF | TGTGCCAGCAGCTTGATTCGAGGCCAGGGAAATCAGCCCCAGCATTTT
TRBJ2-7 | - | TRBD1 | TRBV5-8 | CASSQRQGSYEQYF | TGTGCCAGCAGCCAACGACAGGGTTCCTACGAGCAGTACTTC
TRBJ2-1 | - | TRBD2 | TRBV6-4 | CASGLAGEFPQFF | TGTGCCAGTGGACTAGCGGGGGAATTCCCGCAGTTCTTC
TRBJ2-5 | - | TRBD1 | TRBV2 | CASSEKGQGIQETQYF | TGTGCCAGCAGTGAAAAGGGACAGGGGATCCAAGAGACCCAGTACTTC
TRBJ2-2 | few | TRBD2 | TRBV30 | CAHGLAGGTGELFF | TGTGCCCACGGACTAGCGGGGGGCACCGGGGAGCTGTTTTTT
TRBJ1-1 | - | - | TRBV5-1 | CASSLGWSLGTEAFF | TGCGCCAGCAGCTTGGGGTGGAGTCTGGGCACTGAAGCTTTCTTT
TRBJ1-2 | - | TRBD1 | TRBV3-1/TRBV3-2 | CASSRGQSSYGYTF | TGTGCCAGCAGCCGGGGACAGTCTAGCTATGGCTACACCTTC
TRBJ1-3 | - | TRBD1 | TRBV6-4 | CASRGDSYYSGNTIYF | TGTGCCAGCAGGGGGGACAGCTACTACTCTGGAAACACCATATATTTT